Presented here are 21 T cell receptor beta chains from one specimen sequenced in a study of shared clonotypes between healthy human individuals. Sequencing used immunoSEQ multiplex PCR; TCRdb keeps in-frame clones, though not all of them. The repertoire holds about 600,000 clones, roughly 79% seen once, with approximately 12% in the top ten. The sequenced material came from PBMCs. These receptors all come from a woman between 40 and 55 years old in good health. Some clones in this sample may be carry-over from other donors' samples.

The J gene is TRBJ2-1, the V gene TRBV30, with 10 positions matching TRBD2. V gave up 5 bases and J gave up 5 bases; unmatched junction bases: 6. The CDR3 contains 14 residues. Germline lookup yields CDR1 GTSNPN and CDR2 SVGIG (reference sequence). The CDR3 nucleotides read TGTGCCTGGGGCGGAGGACTAGCGGACAATGAGCAGTTCTTC. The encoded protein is CAWGGGLADNEQFF.

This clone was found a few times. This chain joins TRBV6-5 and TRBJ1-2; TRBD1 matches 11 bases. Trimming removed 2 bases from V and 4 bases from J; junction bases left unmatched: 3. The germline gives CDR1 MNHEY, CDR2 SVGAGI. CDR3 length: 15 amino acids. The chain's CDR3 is CASSYGTGGFYGYTF. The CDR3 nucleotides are TGTGCCAGCAGTTACGGGACAGGGGGGTTCTATGGCTACACCTTC.

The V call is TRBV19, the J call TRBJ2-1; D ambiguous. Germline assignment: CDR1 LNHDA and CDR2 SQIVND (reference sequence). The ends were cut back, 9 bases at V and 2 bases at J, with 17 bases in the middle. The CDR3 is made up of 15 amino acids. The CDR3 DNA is TGTGCCAGCAGCTTAGTTCCAGAGGCCTACAATGAGCAGTTCTTC. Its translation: CASSLVPEAYNEQFF.

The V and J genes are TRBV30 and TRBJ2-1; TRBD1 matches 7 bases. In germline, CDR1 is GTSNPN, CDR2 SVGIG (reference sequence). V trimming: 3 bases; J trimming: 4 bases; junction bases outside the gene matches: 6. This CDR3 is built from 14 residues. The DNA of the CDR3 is TGTGCCTGGAGCTTGGGGACAGTTTACAATGAGCAGTTCTTC. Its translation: CAWSLGTVYNEQFF.

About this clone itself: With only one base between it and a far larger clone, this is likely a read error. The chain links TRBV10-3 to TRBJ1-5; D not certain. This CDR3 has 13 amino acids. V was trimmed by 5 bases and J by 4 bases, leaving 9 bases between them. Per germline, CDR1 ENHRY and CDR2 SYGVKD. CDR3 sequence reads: CAISYQENQPQHF. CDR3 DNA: TGTGCCATCAGTTATCAGGAGAATCAGCCCCAGCATTTT.

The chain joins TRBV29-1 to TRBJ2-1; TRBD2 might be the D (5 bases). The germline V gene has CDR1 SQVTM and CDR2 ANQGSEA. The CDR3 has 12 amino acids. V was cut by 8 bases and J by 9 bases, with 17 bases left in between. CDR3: CSLFRESGEQFF. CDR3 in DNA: TGCAGCCTCTTTAGGGAAAGCGGTGAGCAGTTCTTC.

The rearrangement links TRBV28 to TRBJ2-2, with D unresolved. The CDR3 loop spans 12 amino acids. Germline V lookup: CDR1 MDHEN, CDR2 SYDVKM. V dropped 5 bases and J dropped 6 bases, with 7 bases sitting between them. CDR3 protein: CASSPNSGELFF. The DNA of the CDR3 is TGTGCCAGCAGTCCTAACTCCGGGGAGCTGTTTTTT.

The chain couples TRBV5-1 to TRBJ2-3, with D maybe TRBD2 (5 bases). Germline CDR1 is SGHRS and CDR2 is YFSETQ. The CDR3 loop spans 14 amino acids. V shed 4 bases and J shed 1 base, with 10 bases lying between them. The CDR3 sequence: CASSPTAGTDTQYF. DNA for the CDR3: TGCGCCAGCAGCCCAACAGCGGGCACAGATACGCAGTATTTT.

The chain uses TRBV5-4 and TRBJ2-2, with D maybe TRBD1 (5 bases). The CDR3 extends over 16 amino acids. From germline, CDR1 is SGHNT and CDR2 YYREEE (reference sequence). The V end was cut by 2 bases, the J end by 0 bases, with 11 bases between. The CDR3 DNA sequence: TGTGCCAGCAGCTTCCTCGACAGAACGAACACCGGGGAGCTGTTTTTT. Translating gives CASSFLDRTNTGELFF.

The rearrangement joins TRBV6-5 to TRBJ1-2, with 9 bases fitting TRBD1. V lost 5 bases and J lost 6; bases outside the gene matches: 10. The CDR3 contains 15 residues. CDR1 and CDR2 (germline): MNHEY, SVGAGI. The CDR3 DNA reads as TGTGCCAGCAGTAAAATGGGGACAGGGTTAGATGGCTACACCTTC. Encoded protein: CASSKMGTGLDGYTF.

CDR3 sequence (DNA): TGCGCCAGCAGCTTGAAGTCTCAGGGGGCCGGGGCTGGGGCCAACGTCCTGACTTTC. This codes for CASSLKSQGAGAGANVLTF. This chain links TRBV5-1 with TRBJ2-6; TRBD1 agrees at 8 bases. The V segment lost 1 base and the J segment 2 bases; nucleotides outside the gene matches: 11. This CDR3 is built from 19 residues. Per the germline V gene, CDR1 is SGHRS and CDR2 is YFSETQ.

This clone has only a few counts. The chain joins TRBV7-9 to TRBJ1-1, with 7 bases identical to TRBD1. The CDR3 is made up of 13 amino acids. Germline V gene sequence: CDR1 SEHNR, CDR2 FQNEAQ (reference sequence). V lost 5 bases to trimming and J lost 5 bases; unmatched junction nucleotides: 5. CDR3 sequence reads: CASSNQGGTEAFF. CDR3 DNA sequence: TGTGCCAGCAGCAATCAGGGGGGGACTGAAGCTTTCTTT.

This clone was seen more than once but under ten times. CDR3 protein: CASSHGTSANTQYF. In nucleotides, the CDR3 is TGTGCCAGCAGCCATGGGACTAGCGCTAATACGCAGTATTTT. The chain combines TRBV7-2 with TRBJ2-3, with 10 bases that match TRBD2. The ends lost 5 bases at V and 7 bases at J; junction bases unmatched: 6. The CDR3 has 14 residues. Germline V gives CDR1 SGHTA, CDR2 FQGNSA.

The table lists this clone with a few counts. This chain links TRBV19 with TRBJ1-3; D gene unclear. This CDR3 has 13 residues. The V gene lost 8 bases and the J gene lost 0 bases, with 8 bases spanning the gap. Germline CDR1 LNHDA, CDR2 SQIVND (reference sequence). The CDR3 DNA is TGTGCCAGTGCTGACAACTCTGGAAACACCATATATTTT. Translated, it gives CASADNSGNTIYF.

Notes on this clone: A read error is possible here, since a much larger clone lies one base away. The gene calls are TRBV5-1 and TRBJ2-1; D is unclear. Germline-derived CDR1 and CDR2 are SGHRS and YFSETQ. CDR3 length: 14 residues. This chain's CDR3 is CASSLMTANNEQLF. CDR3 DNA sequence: TGCGCCAGCAGCCTCATGACCGCGAACAATGAGCAGCTCTTC. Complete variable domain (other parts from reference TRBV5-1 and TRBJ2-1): KAGVTQTPRYLIKTRGQQVTLSCSPISGHRSVSWYQQTPGQGLQFLFEYFSETQRNKGNFPGRFSGRQFSNSRSEMNVSTLELGDSALYLCASSLMTANNEQLFGPGTRLTVL.

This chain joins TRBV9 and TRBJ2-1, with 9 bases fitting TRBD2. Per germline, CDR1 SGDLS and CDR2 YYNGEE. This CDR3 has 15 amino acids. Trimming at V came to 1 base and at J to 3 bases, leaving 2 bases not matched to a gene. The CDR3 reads CASSVSSGNYNEQFF. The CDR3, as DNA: TGTGCCAGCAGCGTATCTAGCGGGAACTACAATGAGCAGTTCTTC.

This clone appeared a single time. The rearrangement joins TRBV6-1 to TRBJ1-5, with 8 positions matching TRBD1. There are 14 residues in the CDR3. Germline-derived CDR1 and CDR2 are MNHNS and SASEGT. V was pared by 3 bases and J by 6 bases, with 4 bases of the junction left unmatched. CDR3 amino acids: CASSDRGRIQPQHF. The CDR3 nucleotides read TGTGCCAGCAGTGACAGGGGGCGTATTCAGCCCCAGCATTTT.

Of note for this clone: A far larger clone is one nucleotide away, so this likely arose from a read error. The CDR3, as DNA: TGCGCCAGCAACAGGGGACAGGATAACTATGGCTACACCTTC. It translates to CASNRGQDNYGYTF. V is TRBV5-1 and J is TRBJ1-2; 8 bases are shared with TRBD1. V gave up 6 bases and J gave up 1 base; unmatched junction bases: 5. Looked up from germline, CDR1 is SGHRS and CDR2 is YFSETQ. The CDR3 consists of 14 residues.

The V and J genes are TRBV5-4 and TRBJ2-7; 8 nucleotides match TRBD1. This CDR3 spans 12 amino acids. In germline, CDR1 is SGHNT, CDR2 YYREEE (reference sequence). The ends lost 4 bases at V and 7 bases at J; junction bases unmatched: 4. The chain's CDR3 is CASSPYRGEQYF. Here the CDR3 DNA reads TGTGCCAGCAGCCCGTACAGGGGGGAGCAGTACTTC. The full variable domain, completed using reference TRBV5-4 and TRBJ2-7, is ETGVTQSPTHLIKTRGQQVTLRCSSQSGHNTVSWYQQALGQGPQFIFQYYREEENGRGNFPPRFSGLQFPNYSSELNVNALELDDSALYLCASSPYRGEQYFGPGTRLTVT.

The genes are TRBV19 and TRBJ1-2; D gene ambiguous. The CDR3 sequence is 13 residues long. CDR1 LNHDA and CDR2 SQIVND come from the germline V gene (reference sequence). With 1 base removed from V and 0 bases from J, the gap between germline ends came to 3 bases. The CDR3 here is CASSIVPNYGYTF. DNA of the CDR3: TGTGCCAGTAGTATAGTACCTAACTATGGCTACACCTTC.

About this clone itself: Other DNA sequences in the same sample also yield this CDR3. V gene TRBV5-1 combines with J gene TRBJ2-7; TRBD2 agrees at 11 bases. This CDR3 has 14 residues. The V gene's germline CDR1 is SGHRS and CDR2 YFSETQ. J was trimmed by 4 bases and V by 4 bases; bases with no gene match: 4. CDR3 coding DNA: TGCGCCAGCAGCCCTGGGACTAGCGGATACGAGCAGTACTTC. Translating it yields CASSPGTSGYEQYF.